The clone carrying this T cell receptor (beta chain) was seen ten or more times. Its antigen is currently unknown. The germline CDR1 and CDR2 sequences are SGHRS and YFSETQ. There are 13 residues in the CDR3. V trimming: 5 bases; J trimming: 7 bases; junction bases outside the gene matches: 5. Each CDR3 protein is one row after TCRdb ran MiXCR on the RACE reads. Of approximately 80,000 distinct CDR3 sequences listed, around 11% are singletons. These data belong to a study of human T cells and chemical hapten exposure. Regarding the study as a whole: TCRs exceeding 1 in 1000 frequency stayed unchanged with DPC sensitization.

Stated time point: patch test 1, 2 weeks after DPC sensitization. Treatment defined: therapeutic diphenylcyclopropenone sensitization with weekly scalp DPC. The sample in question was whole blood, obtained in connection with sensitization to the hapten diphenylcyclopropenone (DPC). The clonotype originates from a woman aged 45-60 years with alopecia areata. Some clones in this sample may be carry-over from other donors' samples. This chain joins TRBV5-1 and TRBJ1-5; TRBD1 matches at 8 bases. The CDR3 protein is CASRTGDGQPQHF. DNA of the CDR3: TGCGCCAGCAGGACAGGGGACGGGCAGCCCCAGCATTTT.